This TCR beta chain was identified in a study of OX40 agonist ivuxolimab in advanced cancers. Study-wide context: Ivuxolimab, which is an agonistic anti-OX40 (CD134) antibody, was administered to the patients. Participants, about 83% male, averaged roughly 60 years of age, ranging from roughly 20 to 79. Treatment received earlier with anti-PD-1, anti-PD-L1 or anti-CTLA-4 agents was allowed, and over 30% had some.

Germline CDR1 reads MGHRA; CDR2 reads YSYEKL. Losses at the gene ends were 0 bases for V and 4 bases for J; bases not matched to a gene: 10. The CDR3 totals 17 residues. This clone occurred once. Sequencing used immunoSEQ multiplex PCR; TCRdb keeps in-frame clones, though not all of them. The sample lists tens of thousands of clones; 80% to 90% were seen once. The rearrangement uses TRBV4-1 and TRBJ2-3; 7 bases agree with TRBD1. The sample in question was CD4+ or CD8+ T cells sorted from blood, obtained in a trial of the OX40 agonist ivuxolimab. This TCR came from an adult with an advanced solid tumor such as melanoma, head and neck, liver or kidney cancer. The CDR3 nucleotides read TGCGCCAGCAGCCAAGATTGGGGGACAGAGGGGGCAGATACGCAGTATTTT. Protein: CASSQDWGTEGADTQYF.